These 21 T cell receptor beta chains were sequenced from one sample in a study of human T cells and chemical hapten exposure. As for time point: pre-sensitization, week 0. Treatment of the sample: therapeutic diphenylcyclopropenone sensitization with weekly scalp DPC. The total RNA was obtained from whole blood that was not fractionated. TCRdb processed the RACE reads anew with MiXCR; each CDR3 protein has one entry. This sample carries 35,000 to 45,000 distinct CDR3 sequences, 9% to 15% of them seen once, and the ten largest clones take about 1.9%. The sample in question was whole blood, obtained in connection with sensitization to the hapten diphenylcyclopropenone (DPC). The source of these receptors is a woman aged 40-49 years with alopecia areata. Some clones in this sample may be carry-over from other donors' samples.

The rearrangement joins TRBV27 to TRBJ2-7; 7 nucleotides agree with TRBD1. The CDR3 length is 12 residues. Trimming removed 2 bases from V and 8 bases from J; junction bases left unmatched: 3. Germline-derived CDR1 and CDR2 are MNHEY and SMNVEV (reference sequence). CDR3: CASSLDREKQYF. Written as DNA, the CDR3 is TGTGCCAGCAGTTTAGACAGGGAAAAGCAGTACTTC.

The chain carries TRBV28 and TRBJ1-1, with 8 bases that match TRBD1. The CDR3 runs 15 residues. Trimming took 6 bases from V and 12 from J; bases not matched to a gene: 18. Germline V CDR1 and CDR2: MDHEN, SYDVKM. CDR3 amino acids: CASSSPGQGLDQSFF. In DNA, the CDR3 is TGTGCCAGCAGCTCCCCAGGACAGGGTCTCGACCAATCTTTCTTT.

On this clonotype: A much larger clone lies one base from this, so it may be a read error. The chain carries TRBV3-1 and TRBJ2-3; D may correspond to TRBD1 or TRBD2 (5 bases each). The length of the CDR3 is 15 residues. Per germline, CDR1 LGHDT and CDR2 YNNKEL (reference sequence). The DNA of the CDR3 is TGTGCCGGCAGCCCTCCGGGGACCGGCACAGATACGCAGTATTTT. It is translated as CAGSPPGTGTDTQYF.

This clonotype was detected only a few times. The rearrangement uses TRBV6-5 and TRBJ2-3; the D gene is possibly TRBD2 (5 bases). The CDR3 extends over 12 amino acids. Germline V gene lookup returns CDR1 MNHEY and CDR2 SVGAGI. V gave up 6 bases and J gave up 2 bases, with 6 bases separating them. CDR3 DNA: TGTGCCAGCAGAGCGGACACAGATACGCAGTATTTT. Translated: CASRADTDTQYF.

The CDR3 bases are TGTGCCAGCAGTTCCGGACAGGGATACAATGAGCAGTTCTTC. Translation gives CASSSGQGYNEQFF. The chain carries TRBV28 and TRBJ2-1; 8 nucleotides match TRBD1. With V trimmed by 4 bases and J by 4 bases, 3 bases remained unmatched. The CDR3 contains 14 residues. Germline-derived CDR1 and CDR2 are MDHEN and SYDVKM.

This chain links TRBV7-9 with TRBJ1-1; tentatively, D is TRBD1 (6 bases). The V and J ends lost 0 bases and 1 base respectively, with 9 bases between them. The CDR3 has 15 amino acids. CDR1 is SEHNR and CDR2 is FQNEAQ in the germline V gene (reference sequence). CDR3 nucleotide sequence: TGTGCCAGCAGCTTAGCGGACAGAGAGAACACTGAAGCTTTCTTT. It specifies CASSLADRENTEAFF.

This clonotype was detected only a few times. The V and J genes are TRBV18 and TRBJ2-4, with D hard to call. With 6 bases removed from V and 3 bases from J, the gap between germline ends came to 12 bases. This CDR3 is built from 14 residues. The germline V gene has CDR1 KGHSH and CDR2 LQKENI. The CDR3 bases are TGTGCCAGCTCGCCGACGGACCTCAAAAACATTCAGTACTTC. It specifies CASSPTDLKNIQYF.

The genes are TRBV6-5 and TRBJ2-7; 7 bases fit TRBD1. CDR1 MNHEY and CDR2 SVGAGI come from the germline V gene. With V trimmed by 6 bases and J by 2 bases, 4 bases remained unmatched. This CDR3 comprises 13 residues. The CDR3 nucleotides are TGTGCCAGCAGGAGGGACAGCCCCTACGAGCAGTACTTC. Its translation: CASRRDSPYEQYF.

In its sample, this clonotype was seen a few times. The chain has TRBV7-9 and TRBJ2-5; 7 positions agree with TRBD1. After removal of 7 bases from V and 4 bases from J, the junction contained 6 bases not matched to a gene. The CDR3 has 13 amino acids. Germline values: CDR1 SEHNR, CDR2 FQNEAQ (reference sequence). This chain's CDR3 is CASNPGGTETQYF. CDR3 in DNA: TGTGCCAGCAACCCAGGGGGTACAGAGACCCAGTACTTC.

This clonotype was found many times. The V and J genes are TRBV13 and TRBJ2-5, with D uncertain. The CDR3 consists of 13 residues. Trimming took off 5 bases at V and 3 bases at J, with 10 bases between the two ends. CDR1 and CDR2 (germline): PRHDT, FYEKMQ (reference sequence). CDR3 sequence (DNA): TGTGCCAGCAGCCCCAGACTGGAAGAGACCCAGTACTTC. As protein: CASSPRLEETQYF.

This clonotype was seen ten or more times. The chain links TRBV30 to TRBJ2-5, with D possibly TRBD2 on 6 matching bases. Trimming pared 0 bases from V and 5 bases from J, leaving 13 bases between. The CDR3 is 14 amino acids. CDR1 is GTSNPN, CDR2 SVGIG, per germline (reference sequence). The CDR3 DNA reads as TGTGCCTGGAGTGTATACGGGGGAAAGGAGACCCAGTACTTC. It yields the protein CAWSVYGGKETQYF.

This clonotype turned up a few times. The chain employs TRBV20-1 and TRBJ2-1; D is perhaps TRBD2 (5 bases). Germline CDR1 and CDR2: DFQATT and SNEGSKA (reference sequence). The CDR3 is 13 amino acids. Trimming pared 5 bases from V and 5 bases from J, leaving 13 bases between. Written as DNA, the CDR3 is TGCAGTGCTGCCGGAAGCGGAAACAATGAGCAGTTCTTC. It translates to CSAAGSGNNEQFF.

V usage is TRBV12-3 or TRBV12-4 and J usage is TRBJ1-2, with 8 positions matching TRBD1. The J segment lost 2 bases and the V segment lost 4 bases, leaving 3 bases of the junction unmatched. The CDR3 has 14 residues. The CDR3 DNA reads TGTGCCAGCAGTTCTAACAGGGGGAACTATGGCTACACCTTC. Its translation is CASSSNRGNYGYTF.

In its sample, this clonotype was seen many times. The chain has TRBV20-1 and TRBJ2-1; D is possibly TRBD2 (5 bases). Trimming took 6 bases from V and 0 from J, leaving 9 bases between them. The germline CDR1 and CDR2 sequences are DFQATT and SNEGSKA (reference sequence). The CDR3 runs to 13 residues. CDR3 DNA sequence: TGCAGTGCCCGGGAAAGCTCCTACAATGAGCAGTTCTTC. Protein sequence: CSARESSYNEQFF.

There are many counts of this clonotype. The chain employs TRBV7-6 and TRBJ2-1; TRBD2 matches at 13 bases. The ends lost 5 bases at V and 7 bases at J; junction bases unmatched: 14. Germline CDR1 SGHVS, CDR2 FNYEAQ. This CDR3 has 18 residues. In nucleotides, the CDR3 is TGTGCCAGCAGCGAACGGGGGACTAGCGGGACCTCGTGGAATGAGCAGTTCTTC. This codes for CASSERGTSGTSWNEQFF. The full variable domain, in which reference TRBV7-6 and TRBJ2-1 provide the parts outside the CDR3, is GAGVSQSPRYKVTKRGQDVALRCDPISGHVSLYWYRQALGQGPEFLTYFNYEAQQDKSGLPNDRFSAERPEGSISTLTIQRTEQRDSAMYRCASSERGTSGTSWNEQFFGPGTRLTVL.

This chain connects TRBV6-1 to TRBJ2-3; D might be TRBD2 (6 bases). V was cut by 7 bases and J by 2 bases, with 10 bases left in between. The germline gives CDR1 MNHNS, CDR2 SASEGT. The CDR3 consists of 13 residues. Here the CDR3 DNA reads TGTGCCAGCAAGCGGGCCAACACAGATACGCAGTATTTT. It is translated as CASKRANTDTQYF.

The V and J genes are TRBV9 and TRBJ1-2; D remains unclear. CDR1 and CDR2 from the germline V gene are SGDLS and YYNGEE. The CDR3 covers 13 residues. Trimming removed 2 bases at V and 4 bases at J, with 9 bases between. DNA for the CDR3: TGTGCCAGCAGCGTCGGTCCAATCTATGGCTACACCTTC. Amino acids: CASSVGPIYGYTF.

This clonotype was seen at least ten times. CDR3 nucleotides: TGTGCCAGCAGTGTAGGGGCCAGTTTATTCAATGAGCAGTTCTTC. Residues: CASSVGASLFNEQFF. This chain connects TRBV2 to TRBJ2-1, with a weak D call TRBD1 (5 bases). The CDR3 contains 15 residues. The V end was cut by 4 bases, the J end by 6 bases, with 16 bases between. CDR1 SNHLY and CDR2 FYNNEI come from the germline V gene.

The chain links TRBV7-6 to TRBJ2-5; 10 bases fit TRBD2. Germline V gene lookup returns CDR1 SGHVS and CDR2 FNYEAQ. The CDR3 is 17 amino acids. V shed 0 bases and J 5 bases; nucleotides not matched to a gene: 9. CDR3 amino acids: CASSLAVAGGQVETQYF. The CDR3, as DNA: TGTGCCAGCAGCTTAGCCGTAGCGGGGGGCCAGGTCGAGACCCAGTACTTC.

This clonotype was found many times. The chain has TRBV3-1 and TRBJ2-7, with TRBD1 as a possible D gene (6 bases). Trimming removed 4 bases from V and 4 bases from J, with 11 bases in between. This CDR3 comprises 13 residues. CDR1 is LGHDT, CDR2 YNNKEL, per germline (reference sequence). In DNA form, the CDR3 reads TGTGCCAGCAGCCGAGGCAGGGGTTACGAGCAGTACTTC. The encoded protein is CASSRGRGYEQYF.

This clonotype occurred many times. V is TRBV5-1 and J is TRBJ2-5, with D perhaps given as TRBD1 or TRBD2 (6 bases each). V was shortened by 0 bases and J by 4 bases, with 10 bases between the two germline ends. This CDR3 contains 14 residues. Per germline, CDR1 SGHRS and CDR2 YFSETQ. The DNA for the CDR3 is TGCGCCAGCAGCTTGGGCCGGGGGCTAGAGACCCAGTACTTC. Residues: CASSLGRGLETQYF.